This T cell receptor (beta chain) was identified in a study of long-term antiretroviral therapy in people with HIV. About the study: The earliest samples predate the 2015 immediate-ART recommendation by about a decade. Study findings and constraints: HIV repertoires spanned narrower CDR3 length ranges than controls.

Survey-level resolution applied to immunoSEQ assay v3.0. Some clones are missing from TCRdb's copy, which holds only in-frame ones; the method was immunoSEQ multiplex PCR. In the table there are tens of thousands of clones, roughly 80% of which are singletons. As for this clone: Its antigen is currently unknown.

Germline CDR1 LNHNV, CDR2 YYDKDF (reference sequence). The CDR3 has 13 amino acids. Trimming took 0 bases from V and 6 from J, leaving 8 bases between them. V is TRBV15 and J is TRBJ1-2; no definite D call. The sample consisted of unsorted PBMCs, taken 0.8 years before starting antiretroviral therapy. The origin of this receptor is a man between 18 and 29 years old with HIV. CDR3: CATSRDHGDGYTF. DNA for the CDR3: TGTGCCACCAGCAGAGATCATGGGGATGGCTACACCTTC.